This section outlines one T cell receptor beta chain sequence together with its context. Its cognate antigen is unknown. The normal lung sample lay at least 3 cm, and maximally far, from the tumour. This sample is drawn from a study of immune cell composition in non-small cell lung cancer. Findings and caveats of the study: Overall clonality, unlike maximal tumour-associated clone frequency, did not predict TIL reactivity.

The method was immunoSEQ multiplex PCR; TCRdb's version includes in-frame clones alone and lacks a portion of them. The sample has about 6,100 clones, under 75% seen once; the top ten hold roughly 5.8%. The CDR3 is 15 amino acids. Germline loops: CDR1 MDHEN, CDR2 SYDVKM. After removal of 4 bases from V and 3 bases from J, the junction contained 8 bases not matched to a gene. The V call is TRBV28, the J call TRBJ2-5; 7 positions agree with TRBD2. The sample consisted of non-adjacent lung tissue. The TCR comes from a human donor with non-small cell lung cancer. CDR3 nucleotide sequence: TGTGCCAGCAGTTCCCGACTAGCACCTAAAGAGACCCAGTACTTC. It encodes CASSSRLAPKETQYF.